The sequence of this TCR beta chain was determined in a study of cytomegalovirus exposure and HLA in healthy donors. The wider study: The roughly 130 validation repertoires, a later analysis reported, used the same platform as the 700 or so repertoires from the first cohort.

Germline-derived CDR1 and CDR2 are SEHNR and FQNEAQ (reference sequence). The CDR3 is 14 residues long. Trimming removed 9 bases from V and 3 bases from J; junction bases left unmatched: 7. Only in-frame clones appear in the TCRdb table, and some are missing; sequencing was by immunoSEQ multiplex PCR. This repertoire shows 250,000 to 350,000 clones, over 75% found once; its top ten account for approximately 0.95%. The receptor comes from a woman between 18 and 29 years old in good health and CMV-seronegative. V usage is TRBV7-9 and J usage is TRBJ2-1, with TRBD2 matching 8 bases. Sequencing was carried out using PBMCs. This chain's CDR3 is CASLSGRDYNEQFF. In DNA form, the CDR3 reads TGTGCCAGTCTATCCGGGAGGGACTACAATGAGCAGTTCTTC. Supplemented by reference TRBV7-9 and TRBJ2-1, the full variable domain reads DTGVSQNPRHKITKRGQNVTFRCDPISEHNRLYWYRQTLGQGPEFLTYFQNEAQLEKSRLLSDRFSAERPKGSFSTLEIQRTEQGDSAMYLCASLSGRDYNEQFFGPGTRLTVL.